This T cell receptor beta chain was identified during a study of tumor-infiltrating lymphocytes in primary liver carcinoma. The wider study: The patients comprised men and women between the ages of 30 and 69 years. Whole-study findings and limits: Tumor region pairs overlapped more than did tumor-adjacent and tumor-blood pairs.

Note on this clonotype: Antigen specificity is unknown. A much larger clone sits a single nucleotide away, making a read error possible.

CDR1 and CDR2 (germline): LGHNA, YSLEER. This CDR3 region has 17 residues. Trimming cost V 2 bases and J 0 bases, with 15 bases left between them. Total RNA amounting to 500 ng was the source from which TCR beta cDNA was made with a constant-region primer. A slightly modified ARM-PCR protocol with three nested multiplex PCR rounds produced these TCR beta libraries. The two initial PCR rounds, roughly 9 cycles each, used TRBV1-TRBV30 forward and C-beta reverse primers. TCRdb itself ran the multiplex PCR reads through MiXCR, one entry per CDR3 protein. The sample records 310,000 or so distinct CDR3 sequences, around 60% being singletons. Unsorted whole blood yielded the blood RNA, and germline DNA was also extracted.

The material sequenced was peripheral blood. The chain carries TRBV4-3 and TRBJ2-3; the D gene could be TRBD1 or TRBD2 (5 bases each). This sequence originates from a man aged 40-49 years with primary liver carcinoma and hepatitis B virus infection. DNA for the CDR3: TGCGCCAGCAGCCAACGGACTGGGGGTTCTAGCACAGATACGCAGTATTTT. It specifies CASSQRTGGSSTDTQYF.